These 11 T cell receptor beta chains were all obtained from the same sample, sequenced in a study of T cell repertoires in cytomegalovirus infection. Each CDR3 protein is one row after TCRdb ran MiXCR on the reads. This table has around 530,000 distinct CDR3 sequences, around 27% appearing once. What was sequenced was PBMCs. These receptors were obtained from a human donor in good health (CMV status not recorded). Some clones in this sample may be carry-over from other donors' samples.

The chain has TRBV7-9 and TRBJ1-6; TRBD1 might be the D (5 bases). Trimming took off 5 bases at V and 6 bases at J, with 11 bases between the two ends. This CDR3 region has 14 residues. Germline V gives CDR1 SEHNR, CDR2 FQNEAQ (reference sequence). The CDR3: CASSNGHSNSPLHF. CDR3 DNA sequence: TGTGCCAGCAGCAACGGACATTCTAATTCACCCCTCCACTTT.

The CDR3 reads CASSWSSGSDEQFF. The DNA of the CDR3 is TGTGCCAGCAGTTGGAGTAGCGGGAGTGATGAGCAGTTCTTC. This chain joins TRBV27 and TRBJ2-1; TRBD2 agrees at 9 bases. The CDR3 has 14 residues. V lost 4 bases to trimming and J lost 8 bases; unmatched junction nucleotides: 6. Germline V lookup: CDR1 MNHEY, CDR2 SMNVEV (reference sequence).

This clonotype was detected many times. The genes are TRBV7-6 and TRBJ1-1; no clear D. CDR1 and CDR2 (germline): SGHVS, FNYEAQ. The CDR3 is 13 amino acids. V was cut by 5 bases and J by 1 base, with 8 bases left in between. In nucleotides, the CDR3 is TGTGCCAGCAGCGTGACGGGGAACACTGAAGCTTTCTTT. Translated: CASSVTGNTEAFF.

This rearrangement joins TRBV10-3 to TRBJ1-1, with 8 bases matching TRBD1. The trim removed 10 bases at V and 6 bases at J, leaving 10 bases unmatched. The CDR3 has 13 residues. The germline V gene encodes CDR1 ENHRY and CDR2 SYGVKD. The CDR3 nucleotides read TGTGCCACCAAGACAGGGGAAGAGGCTGAAGCTTTCTTT. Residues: CATKTGEEAEAFF.

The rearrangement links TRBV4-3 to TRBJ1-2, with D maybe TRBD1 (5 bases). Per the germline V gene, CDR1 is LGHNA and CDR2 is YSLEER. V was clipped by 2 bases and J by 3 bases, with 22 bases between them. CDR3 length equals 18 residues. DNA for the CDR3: TGCGCCAGCAGCCAAAGTCCCTTGGGGCGGGGAGGGGACTATGGCTACACCTTC. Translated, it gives CASSQSPLGRGGDYGYTF.

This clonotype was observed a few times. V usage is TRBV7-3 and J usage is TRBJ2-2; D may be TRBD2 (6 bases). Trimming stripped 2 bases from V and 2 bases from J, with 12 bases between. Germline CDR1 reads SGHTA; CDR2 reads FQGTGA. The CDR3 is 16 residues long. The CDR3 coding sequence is TGTGCCAGCAGCTTATTCGGGAGCGGTAACACCGGGGAGCTGTTTTTT. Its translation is CASSLFGSGNTGELFF.

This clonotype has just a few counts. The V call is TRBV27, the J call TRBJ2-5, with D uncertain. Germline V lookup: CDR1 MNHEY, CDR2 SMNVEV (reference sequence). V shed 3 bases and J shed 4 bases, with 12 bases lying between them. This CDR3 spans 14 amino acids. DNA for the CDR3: TGTGCCAGCAGTTTTGTAGCTTCACTAGAGACCCAGTACTTC. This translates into CASSFVASLETQYF.

Written as DNA, the CDR3 is TGTGCCAGCAGCTTAGGTAGCGGGAGTGGTGAGCAGTTCTTC. Translated, it gives CASSLGSGSGEQFF. The V and J genes are TRBV7-2 and TRBJ2-1, with 9 bases lining up with TRBD2. With 1 base clipped from V and 9 bases from J, the junction kept 4 bases outside the gene matches. Germline-derived CDR1 and CDR2 are SGHTA and FQGNSA. The CDR3 is made up of 14 amino acids.

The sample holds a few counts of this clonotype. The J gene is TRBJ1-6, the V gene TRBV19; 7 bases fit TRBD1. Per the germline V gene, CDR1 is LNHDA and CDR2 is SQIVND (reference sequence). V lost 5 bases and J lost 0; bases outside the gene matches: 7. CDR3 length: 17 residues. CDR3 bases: TGTGCCAGTAGTTCCCTTCGGGACAGCTCCTATAATTCACCCCTCCACTTT. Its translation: CASSSLRDSSYNSPLHF.

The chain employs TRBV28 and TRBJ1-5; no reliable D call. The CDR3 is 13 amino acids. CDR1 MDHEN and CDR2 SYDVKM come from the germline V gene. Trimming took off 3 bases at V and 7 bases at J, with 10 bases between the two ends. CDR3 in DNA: TGTGCCAGCAGTTTGGAAGCGCCGCAGCCCCAGCATTTT. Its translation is CASSLEAPQPQHF.

The CDR3 sequence is CASSPHITGELFF. The CDR3 coding sequence is TGTGCCAGCAGTCCCCACATCACCGGGGAGCTGTTTTTT. This chain connects TRBV2 to TRBJ2-2; D not resolved. Germline-derived CDR1 and CDR2 are SNHLY and FYNNEI. Trimming took 5 bases from V and 4 from J, leaving 8 bases between them. The CDR3 contains 13 residues.